Ten or more counts support the clone carrying this TCR beta chain. Its cognate antigen is unknown. This sample was taken from a study of T cells after yellow fever vaccination. As for the study in general: For low cell numbers, libraries were made with SMART-Seq v4 Ultra Low Input.

For TCR, cDNA came from 5'RACE template switching, which added a universal primer site and UMIs. Each CDR3 protein gets one entry after TCRdb re-called the 5' RACE reads with MiXCR. Counted here are just under 600,000 distinct CDR3 sequences, about 14% occurring once; the ten biggest clones make up about 14%. The CDR3 spans 14 residues. The ends lost 5 bases at V and 9 bases at J; junction bases unmatched: 4. CDR1 and CDR2 from the germline V gene are MDHEN and SYDVKM. Regarding the study as a whole: Bulk-population clonotypes that are abundant could appear as contaminants in FACS-sorted repertoires.

This chain connects TRBV28 to TRBJ2-1, with 13 bases matching TRBD2. Source: PBMCs, taken on the day of the yellow fever booster vaccination. The TCR sequence derives from a man younger than 40 who received the YFV17D yellow fever vaccine. As DNA, the CDR3 is TGTGCCAGCAGTGCGGGACTAGCGGGAAGTGAGCAGTTCTTC. Its translation: CASSAGLAGSEQFF.